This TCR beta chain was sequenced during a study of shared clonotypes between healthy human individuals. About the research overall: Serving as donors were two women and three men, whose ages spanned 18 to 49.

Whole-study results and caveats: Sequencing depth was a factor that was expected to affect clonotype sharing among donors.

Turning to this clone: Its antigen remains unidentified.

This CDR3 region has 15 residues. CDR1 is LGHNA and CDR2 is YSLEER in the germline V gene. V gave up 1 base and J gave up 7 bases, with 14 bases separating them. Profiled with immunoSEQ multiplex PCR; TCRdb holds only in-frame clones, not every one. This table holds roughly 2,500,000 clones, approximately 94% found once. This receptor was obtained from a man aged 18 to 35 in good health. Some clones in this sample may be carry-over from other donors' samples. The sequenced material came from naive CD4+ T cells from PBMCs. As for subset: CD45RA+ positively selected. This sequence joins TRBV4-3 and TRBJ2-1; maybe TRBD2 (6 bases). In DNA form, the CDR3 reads TGCGCCAGCAGCCAAGTGGGACTGAGGGCGAATGAGCAGTTCTTC. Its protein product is CASSQVGLRANEQFF.